These 32 T cell receptor beta chains originate from one sample sequenced in a study of T cell responses to AZD1222 COVID-19 vaccine. Profiling relied on immunoSEQ multiplex PCR, and the TCRdb table lists in-frame clones only, not all of them. The table records under 250,000 clones, approximately 94% of them present only once. The specimen was peripheral blood, collected on day 0 of MenACWY control vaccination. The receptors were gathered from an adult in good health.

This chain uses TRBV4-1 with TRBJ2-3, with D perhaps given as TRBD1 or TRBD2 (6 bases each). Deletions cut 0 bases from V and 8 bases from J, with 18 bases between. The germline gives CDR1 MGHRA, CDR2 YSYEKL. There are 16 residues in the CDR3. This CDR3 is CASSQEGTTTRGTQYF. CDR3 DNA: TGCGCCAGCAGCCAAGAAGGGACAACTACGCGGGGTACGCAGTATTTT.

The chain is built from TRBV11-2 and TRBJ1-3; maybe TRBD1 (5 bases). In germline, CDR1 is SGHAT, CDR2 FQNNGV. The CDR3 spans 17 residues. V was cut by 6 bases and J by 2 bases, with 20 bases left in between. CDR3 coding DNA: TGTGCCAGCAGTACTTACAGGAGGGGAGGCGCTGGAAACACCATATATTTT. Translated, it gives CASSTYRRGGAGNTIYF.

With regard to this clone: At one boundary the junction diverges from the germline segment, which might be a read error. The DNA of the CDR3 is TGTGCCAGCAGTGAAGCGCCACTAACGTTGGCGGCTTTC. Translated, it gives CASSEAPLTLAAF. The gene calls are TRBV2 and TRBJ2-6; D is ambiguous. The germline CDR1 and CDR2 sequences are SNHLY and FYNNEI. The CDR3 is 13 amino acids.

The rearrangement uses TRBV5-1 and TRBJ2-5, with D possibly TRBD1 on 6 matching bases. The germline V gene has CDR1 SGHRS and CDR2 YFSETQ. The CDR3 has 14 residues. The ends were cut back, 2 bases at V and 5 bases at J, with 13 bases in the middle. Here the CDR3 DNA reads TGCGCCAGCAGCTTTCAACAGGGTCCCGAGACCCAGTACTTC. It encodes CASSFQQGPETQYF.

The CDR3 loop is CASSQSTVEKLFF. As DNA, the CDR3 is TGTGCCAGCAGCCAATCGACCGTTGAAAAACTGTTTTTT. The chain couples TRBV16 to TRBJ1-4; D is unresolved. V lost 0 bases and J 7 bases, leaving 6 bases between the germline ends. This CDR3 is 13 amino acids long. Germline loops: CDR1 KGHSY, CDR2 FQNENV.

The chain employs TRBV18 and TRBJ1-6; D might be TRBD1 (5 bases). Per the germline V gene, CDR1 is KGHSH and CDR2 is LQKENI. The ends were cut back, 3 bases at V and 7 bases at J, with 10 bases in the middle. CDR3 size: 14 residues. CDR3 loop: CASSPGAVNSPLHF. The CDR3 bases are TGTGCCAGCTCACCTGGGGCAGTGAATTCACCCCTCCACTTT.

J is TRBJ2-7 and V is TRBV24-1, with 8 nucleotides matching TRBD1. CDR1 and CDR2 from the germline V gene are KGHDR and SFDVKD. The V gene end was trimmed by 2 bases and the J gene end by 5 bases; junction bases not matched to a gene: 10. The CDR3 length is 16 residues. CDR3 sequence (DNA): TGTGCCACCAGTGATTCGCGGACAGGGAACTCACACGAGCAGTACTTC. As protein: CATSDSRTGNSHEQYF.

The chain carries TRBV6-5 and TRBJ1-5; D gene unclear. Trimming left V 0 bases short and J 6 bases short, with 9 bases between. CDR1 and CDR2 (germline): MNHEY, SVGAGI. The CDR3 is 14 residues long. CDR3 coding DNA: TGTGCCAGCAGTTACTCGGTCAGGTTTCAGCCCCAGCATTTT. Its translation is CASSYSVRFQPQHF.

The chain carries TRBV9 and TRBJ2-7; 8 nucleotides agree with TRBD1. The germline V gene encodes CDR1 SGDLS and CDR2 YYNGEE. V lost 4 bases and J lost 2; bases outside the gene matches: 5. The CDR3 is made up of 14 amino acids. The CDR3 coding sequence is TGTGCCAGCAGCACGACAGGGGACCCCTACGAGCAGTACTTC. Its protein is CASSTTGDPYEQYF.

This clone was detected a few times. J is TRBJ1-6 and V is TRBV7-8, with 7 nucleotides matching TRBD1. The V segment lost 5 bases and the J segment 7 bases; nucleotides outside the gene matches: 8. CDR3 size: 15 residues. Germline-derived CDR1 and CDR2 are SGHVS and FQNEAQ. CDR3 amino acids: CASSMRQGYNSPLHF. Written as DNA, the CDR3 is TGTGCCAGCAGCATGAGACAGGGCTACAATTCACCCCTCCACTTT. The whole variable domain, remainder taken from reference TRBV7-8 and TRBJ1-6, is GAGVSQSPRYKVAKRGQDVALRCDPISGHVSLFWYQQALGQGPEFLTYFQNEAQLDKSGLPSDRFFAERPEGSVSTLKIQRTQQEDSAVYLCASSMRQGYNSPLHFGNGTRLTVT.

The chain joins TRBV30 to TRBJ1-1; 7 bases map to TRBD1. The CDR3 has 13 residues. Looked up from germline, CDR1 is GTSNPN and CDR2 is SVGIG (reference sequence). V lost 8 bases and J lost 0; bases outside the gene matches: 6. CDR3 sequence: CARQGGVNTEAFF. DNA for the CDR3: TGTGCCCGACAGGGAGGAGTGAACACTGAAGCTTTCTTT.

This chain uses TRBV6-5 with TRBJ1-5; perhaps TRBD1 as D (5 bases). The CDR3 runs 14 residues. V lost 4 bases and J lost 8, with 15 bases in between. The V gene's germline CDR1 is MNHEY and CDR2 SVGAGI. CDR3 sequence reads: CASSSRDLREPQHF. DNA for the CDR3: TGTGCCAGCAGTTCCCGGGACCTACGGGAGCCCCAGCATTTT.

The chain employs TRBV29-1 and TRBJ2-1; D unclear. This CDR3 has 16 residues. Germline CDR1 is SQVTM and CDR2 is ANQGSEA. The V gene lost 2 bases and the J gene lost 6 bases, with 20 bases spanning the gap. The CDR3 nucleotides are TGCAGCGTTGAATTTTCTATCGGTCTAGTAGGCAATGAGCAGTTCTTC. Amino acid sequence: CSVEFSIGLVGNEQFF.

The chain carries TRBV12-3 or TRBV12-4 and TRBJ1-1; 10 bases agree with TRBD1. V dropped 11 bases and J dropped 1; count of bases not matched to a gene: 4. There are 13 residues in the CDR3. CDR3 nucleotides: TGTGCCGTGGGGGACAGGGGGAACACTGAAGCTTTCTTT. The encoded protein is CAVGDRGNTEAFF.

The rearrangement joins TRBV19 to TRBJ2-5; 9 positions agree with TRBD1. This CDR3 comprises 15 residues. After removal of 11 bases from V and 5 bases from J, the junction contained 15 bases not matched to a gene. From germline, CDR1 is LNHDA and CDR2 SQIVND (reference sequence). CDR3 in DNA: TGTGCCCCCAGTAGGGACAGGGAAAGGCACGAGACCCAGTACTTC. Translating gives CAPSRDRERHETQYF.

The chain uses TRBV27 and TRBJ2-2, with no clear D. V lost 6 bases to trimming and J lost 7 bases, with 18 bases between them. This CDR3 is 15 amino acids long. Germline assignment: CDR1 MNHEY and CDR2 SMNVEV (reference sequence). As DNA, the CDR3 is TGTGCCAGCAGCTACTGGGGTGGGGTGAGCGGGGAGCTGTTTTTT. Its protein is CASSYWGGVSGELFF.

Of note for this clone: Other DNA sequences in the same sample also yield this CDR3. The chain has TRBV3-1 (or the pseudogene TRBV3-2) and TRBJ1-3, with D unresolved. CDR1 is LGHDT, CDR2 YNNKEL, per germline (reference sequence). The V end lost 1 base, the J end lost 4 bases, and 2 bases lay between the germline ends. The CDR3 covers 12 residues. CDR3 sequence (DNA): TGTGCCAGCAGCCAAGGGGGAAACACCATATATTTT. Its protein is CASSQGGNTIYF.

This chain links TRBV12-3 or TRBV12-4 with TRBJ1-1; 7 bases line up with TRBD1. V was clipped by 8 bases and J by 4 bases; unmatched bases: 7. The CDR3 consists of 13 residues. The CDR3 nucleotides are TGTGCCAGCGGTTACAGGGGTAGCACTGAAGCTTTCTTT. Translation gives CASGYRGSTEAFF.

The chain combines TRBV12-3 or TRBV12-4 with TRBJ1-3; no clear D. The CDR3 covers 13 residues. V lost 3 bases to trimming and J lost 4 bases, with 7 bases between them. CDR3 sequence (DNA): TGTGCCAGCAGTTTTGGCCGCGGAAACACCATATATTTT. It yields the protein CASSFGRGNTIYF.

V and J are TRBV19 and TRBJ1-2, with a weak D call TRBD1 (6 bases). The germline V gene has CDR1 LNHDA and CDR2 SQIVND (reference sequence). V was shortened by 3 bases and J by 14 bases, with 16 bases between the two germline ends. This CDR3 is 12 amino acids long. CDR3 amino acids: CASSMGAQALTF. CDR3 coding DNA: TGTGCCAGTAGTATGGGGGCGCAGGCTTTGACCTTC.

The chain links TRBV30 to TRBJ1-3; no reliable D call. Germline loops: CDR1 GTSNPN, CDR2 SVGIG (reference sequence). The V end lost 3 bases, the J end lost 1 base, and 13 bases lay between the germline ends. The CDR3 has 15 amino acids. The CDR3, as DNA: TGTGCCTGGAGACATAAAACGCCATCTGGAAACACCATATATTTT. This sequence encodes CAWRHKTPSGNTIYF.

The sample holds one count of this clone. The V and J genes are TRBV18 and TRBJ1-4, with D uncertain. Germline V gives CDR1 KGHSH, CDR2 LQKENI. The CDR3 sequence is 15 residues long. V was shortened by 6 bases and J by 0 bases, with 11 bases between the two germline ends. This chain's CDR3 is CASSQVGATNEKLFF. For the CDR3, the DNA is TGTGCCAGCTCCCAGGTGGGAGCAACTAATGAAAAACTGTTTTTT. Complete variable domain (other parts from reference TRBV18 and TRBJ1-4): NAGVMQNPRHLVRRRGQEARLRCSPMKGHSHVYWYRQLPEEGLKFMVYLQKENIIDESGMPKERFSAEFPKEGPSILRIQQVVRGDSAAYFCASSQVGATNEKLFFGSGTQLSVL.

This sequence joins TRBV7-9 and TRBJ1-5, with TRBD1 matching over 7 bases. The germline CDR1 and CDR2 sequences are SEHNR and FQNEAQ (reference sequence). The CDR3 spans 14 residues. Trimming removed 5 bases from V and 1 base from J; junction bases left unmatched: 2. The CDR3 sequence: CASSPTGSNQPQHF. As DNA, the CDR3 is TGTGCCAGCAGCCCGACAGGGAGCAATCAGCCCCAGCATTTT.

V gene TRBV7-8 combines with J gene TRBJ2-3, with 7 bases fitting TRBD2. V shed 5 bases, J shed 0 bases, and the junction held 2 bases outside the gene matches. Germline assignment: CDR1 SGHVS and CDR2 FQNEAQ. There are 14 residues in the CDR3. The chain's CDR3 is CASSRAGSTDTQYF. In DNA, the CDR3 is TGTGCCAGCAGCCGAGCGGGGAGCACAGATACGCAGTATTTT.

V is TRBV7-9 and J is TRBJ2-3; 7 positions match TRBD2. The V gene's germline CDR1 is SEHNR and CDR2 FQNEAQ (reference sequence). The CDR3 runs 16 residues. Losses at the gene ends were 4 bases for V and 1 base for J; bases not matched to a gene: 8. The DNA of the CDR3 is TGTGCCAGCAGCTCCGACTTGCTAGCGGGCACAGATACGCAGTATTTT. Its translation is CASSSDLLAGTDTQYF.

CDR3 region: CASSVRQGVANEQFF. Here the CDR3 DNA reads TGTGCCAGCAGCGTAAGACAGGGCGTAGCCAATGAGCAGTTCTTC. The chain uses TRBV9 and TRBJ2-1, with 7 bases fitting TRBD1. The CDR3 has 15 amino acids. Trimming took 1 base from V and 6 from J; bases not matched to a gene: 7. The germline gives CDR1 SGDLS, CDR2 YYNGEE.

The V gene is TRBV10-3, the J gene TRBJ1-4, with D unresolved. Trimming shortened V by 4 bases and J by 3 bases, and 6 bases separated the two germline ends. The CDR3 loop spans 13 amino acids. Germline V CDR1 and CDR2: ENHRY, SYGVKD. The CDR3 reads CAISGQPNEKLFF. The CDR3 DNA is TGTGCCATCAGTGGGCAGCCTAATGAAAAACTGTTTTTT.

The chain joins TRBV28 to TRBJ2-7; D is perhaps TRBD2 (7 bases). Trimming stripped 4 bases from V and 6 bases from J, with 13 bases between. Per the germline V gene, CDR1 is MDHEN and CDR2 is SYDVKM. The CDR3 totals 13 residues. The CDR3 spells CASSSPGGPEQYF. DNA for the CDR3: TGTGCCAGCAGTTCCCCGGGGGGCCCCGAGCAGTACTTC.

This chain joins TRBV5-8 and TRBJ2-5; 8 nucleotides match TRBD2. The CDR3 spans 14 residues. Germline loops: CDR1 SGHTS, CDR2 YDEGEE. V dropped 5 bases and J dropped 5; count of bases not matched to a gene: 8. The CDR3 DNA sequence: TGTGCCAGCAGGCACGGGACTAGTTCGGAGACCCAGTACTTC. It yields the protein CASRHGTSSETQYF. The full variable domain, completed using reference TRBV5-8 and TRBJ2-5, is EAGVTQSPTHLIKTRGQQATLRCSPISGHTSVYWYQQALGLGLQFLLWYDEGEERNRGNFPPRFSGRQFPNYSSELNVNALELEDSALYLCASRHGTSSETQYFGPGTRLLVL.

The V call is TRBV6-1, the J call TRBJ1-2, with TRBD1 matching over 9 bases. The J segment lost 5 bases and the V segment lost 3 bases, leaving 4 bases of the junction unmatched. The CDR3 extends over 14 amino acids. Germline V gene data show CDR1 as MNHNS and CDR2 as SASEGT. The CDR3 DNA follows: TGTGCCAGCAGTGAGGGGACAGGGAGGTATGGCTACACCTTC. This translates into CASSEGTGRYGYTF.

The chain links TRBV11-2 to TRBJ2-7; 7 nucleotides match TRBD1. Trimming at V came to 1 base and at J to 6 bases, leaving 15 bases not matched to a gene. This CDR3 contains 17 residues. Germline assignment: CDR1 SGHAT and CDR2 FQNNGV. The CDR3 DNA reads as TGTGCCAGCAGCTTAGTGGGACAGTCGATATCGTATGGCGAGCAGTACTTC. This sequence encodes CASSLVGQSISYGEQYF.

This sequence joins TRBV4-3 and TRBJ2-5, with a weak D call TRBD1 (6 bases). The ends were cut back, 4 bases at V and 2 bases at J, with 8 bases in the middle. The CDR3 loop spans 13 amino acids. Germline V gene data show CDR1 as LGHNA and CDR2 as YSLEER. The CDR3 DNA follows: TGCGCCAGCAGCCCCGGACAGCAAGAGACCCAGTACTTC. It yields the protein CASSPGQQETQYF.